This T cell receptor beta chain was recorded in a study of cytomegalovirus exposure and HLA in healthy donors. Whole-study findings and limits: Many donors carried some public TCRs, although rarity characterized most TCR sequences.

Trimming removed 1 base from V and 3 bases from J; junction bases left unmatched: 4. Germline values: CDR1 SGHVS, CDR2 FNYEAQ. CDR3 size: 16 residues. Note on this clone: Its antigen is unknown.

The PCR ran on 60 Vbeta and 13 Jbeta primers. The repertoire was sequenced with immunoSEQ multiplex PCR; TCRdb's copy has only in-frame clones and lacks some. Of about 150,000 clones listed, roughly 80% are singletons. The J gene is TRBJ2-3, the V gene TRBV7-6; 10 bases are shared with TRBD2. This sequence was found in a man between 18 and 35 years old in good health and CMV-seronegative. The sequenced material came from PBMCs. CDR3 sequence reads: CASSLGLAGETDTQYF. The CDR3 nucleotides are TGTGCCAGCAGCTTAGGGCTAGCGGGAGAGACAGATACGCAGTATTTT.